These T cell receptor beta chains were read from a single sample in a study of OX40 agonist ivuxolimab in advanced cancers. The assay was immunoSEQ multiplex PCR, and TCRdb's table has in-frame clones only and misses some. The profile shows some 40,000 clones, around 90% of them singletons. This specimen consisted of CD4+ or CD8+ T cells sorted from blood, obtained in a trial of the OX40 agonist ivuxolimab. The receptors come from an adult with an advanced solid tumor such as melanoma, head and neck, liver or kidney cancer. Both conserved end residues are part of each CDR3. The D gene is left open where the match is weak. Clone size is shown for a subset of rows, as once, few, many or a class of expanded clone.

v_call	d_call	clone_size	j_call	cdr3_aa	cdr3_nt
TRBV5-1	.	.	TRBJ2-7	CASSLVSRGSDEQYF	TGCGCCAGCAGCTTGGTGTCCAGAGGTAGCGACGAGCAGTACTTC
TRBV2	.	.	TRBJ1-4	CASSDPRLNEKLFF	TGTGCCAGCAGTGACCCCAGGTTGAATGAAAAACTGTTTTTT
TRBV12-2	.	.	TRBJ2-5	CASRLRAETQYF	TGTGCAAGTCGCTTAAGGGCAGAGACCCAGTACTTC
TRBV2	.	once	TRBJ1-2	CASSEYRDIHTF	TGTGCCAGCAGTGAATACAGGGATATCCACACCTTC
TRBV11-2	.	.	TRBJ2-7	CASSFRGEQYF	TGTGCCAGCAGCTTTCGTGGGGAGCAGTACTTC
TRBV13	.	.	TRBJ2-7	CASSLLGQGKQYF	TGTGCCAGCAGCTTGTTGGGGCAGGGCAAGCAGTACTTC
TRBV27	TRBD1	few	TRBJ1-1	CASNEDRAGTEAFF	TGTGCCAGCAACGAAGACAGGGCGGGCACTGAAGCTTTCTTT
TRBV11-2	TRBD2	.	TRBJ2-1	CASRGTGTSEFF	TGTGCCAGCAGGGGGACCGGGACTAGCGAGTTCTTC
TRBV9	.	few	TRBJ2-7	CASSLGSPGEQYF	TGTGCCAGCAGCCTCGGGTCACCGGGCGAGCAGTACTTC
TRBV6-5	.	.	TRBJ2-2	CASGTSITGELFF	TGTGCCAGCGGGACTTCGATCACCGGGGAGCTGTTTTTT
TRBV10-2	.	medium-sized	TRBJ1-1	CASGVETDGNTEAFF	TGCGCCAGCGGGGTGGAGACAGACGGGAACACTGAAGCTTTCTTT
TRBV30	.	once	TRBJ2-3	CAWRYSTDTQYF	TGTGCCTGGAGATACAGCACAGATACGCAGTATTTT
TRBV7-9	TRBD1	.	TRBJ1-2	CASSLADREAFNYGYTF	TGTGCCAGCAGCTTAGCGGACAGGGAAGCATTTAACTATGGCTACACCTTC
TRBV4-1	.	.	TRBJ2-5	CASAIYPKETQYF	TGCGCCAGCGCCATTTATCCGAAAGAGACCCAGTACTTC
TRBV14	.	.	TRBJ2-7	CASSQGVGSEQYF	TGTGCCAGCAGCCAAGGAGTAGGGTCCGAGCAGTACTTC
TRBV7-9	.	.	TRBJ2-1	CASSSRDRSENNEQFF	TGTGCCAGCAGCTCGCGGGACAGATCTGAAAACAATGAGCAGTTCTTC
TRBV9	.	once	TRBJ2-7	CASSVSGHPSYEQYF	TGTGCCAGCAGCGTATCTGGGCACCCCTCCTACGAGCAGTACTTC
TRBV9	TRBD2	.	TRBJ2-4	CASSVSAGIQYF	TGTGCCAGCAGCGTCTCAGCGGGGATTCAGTACTTC
TRBV5-6	TRBD1	once	TRBJ1-4	CASSSTGTEKLFF	TGTGCCAGCAGCTCGACAGGGACGGAAAAACTGTTTTTT
TRBV5-1	.	.	TRBJ1-2	CASSFQDSNYGYTF	TGCGCCAGCAGCTTTCAGGACAGTAACTATGGCTACACCTTC
TRBV19	.	.	TRBJ1-1	CASRYSGTEAFF	TGTGCCAGTAGGTATTCGGGGACTGAAGCTTTCTTT
TRBV15	.	.	TRBJ2-5	CATSRVDTFQETQYF	TGTGCCACCAGCAGAGTGGACACCTTCCAAGAGACCCAGTACTTC
TRBV9	.	.	TRBJ1-6	CASSEDDGGGSPLHF	TGTGCCAGCAGCGAAGACGACGGTGGCGGCTCACCCCTCCACTTT
TRBV7-9	TRBD1	.	TRBJ1-2	CAISDRGDYGYTF	TGTGCCATCTCGGACAGGGGCGACTATGGCTACACCTTC
TRBV11-2	.	few	TRBJ1-1	CASGERLGTEAFF	TGTGCCAGCGGTGAAAGGTTGGGGACTGAAGCTTTCTTT
TRBV7-3	TRBD2	.	TRBJ2-1	CASSLPSGGVDNEQFF	TGTGCCAGCAGCTTACCTAGCGGGGGGGTTGACAATGAGCAGTTCTTC
TRBV9	TRBD1	.	TRBJ1-1	CASSVEGAVTEAFF	TGTGCCAGCAGCGTAGAGGGGGCGGTCACTGAAGCTTTCTTT
TRBV19	TRBD2	.	TRBJ2-7	CASSWAAGTSGSYEQYF	TGTGCCAGTAGTTGGGCCGCCGGGACTAGCGGGAGTTACGAGCAGTACTTC
TRBV11-2	TRBD1	.	TRBJ2-7	CASTKGQGRSYEQYF	TGTGCCAGCACCAAGGGACAGGGACGGTCCTACGAGCAGTACTTC
TRBV4-2	TRBD2	.	TRBJ2-1	CASSQREGGPQGNEQFF	TGTGCCAGCAGCCAACGGGAGGGCGGGCCTCAAGGCAATGAGCAGTTCTTC